Each of the 20 T cell receptor beta chains below was sequenced from the same sample in a study of CD8+CD57+ T cells in acquired aplastic anemia. Genomic DNA provided the template from which TCR beta VDJ and CDR3 profiles were obtained. TCRdb recomputed calls from the reads with MiXCR, one row per CDR3 protein. The table has around 170,000 distinct CDR3 sequences, around 43% seen once. Individuals selected for sequencing had exhibited CD8+CD57+ cell expansion on flow cytometry. Sequences were obtained from sorted CD4+, CD8+, or CD8+CD57+ T cells (not recorded which) from PBMCs. The receptors originated from a human donor with aplastic anemia.

This chain uses TRBV10-3 with TRBJ2-5, with TRBD2 identical over 11 bases. Germline V gene lookup returns CDR1 ENHRY and CDR2 SYGVKD. With 5 bases clipped from V and 4 bases from J, the junction kept 12 bases outside the gene matches. This CDR3 has 17 residues. The CDR3 reads CAISYTSGSRGRETQYF. As DNA, the CDR3 is TGTGCCATCAGTTACACTAGCGGGAGCCGGGGGCGAGAGACCCAGTACTTC.

About this clonotype: With a much larger clone just one base away, this may be a read error. This chain joins TRBV6-4 and TRBJ1-3; D unclear. The CDR3 contains 14 residues. The germline V gene has CDR1 MRHNA and CDR2 SNTAGT. Here the CDR3 DNA reads TGTGCCAGCAGTTTTGGCCTCTCTGGAAACGCCATATATTTT. Protein product: CASSFGLSGNAIYF.

The rearrangement uses TRBV5-4 and TRBJ2-1, with TRBD2 identical over 8 bases. From germline, CDR1 is SGHNT and CDR2 YYREEE (reference sequence). V lost 0 bases to trimming and J lost 0 bases; unmatched junction nucleotides: 2. CDR3 length: 16 residues. The CDR3 DNA reads TGTGCCAGCAGCTTGGGGGCGGGGGGCTCCTACAATGAGCAGTTCTTC. Its protein is CASSLGAGGSYNEQFF. Using reference TRBV5-4 and TRBJ2-1 for the parts outside the CDR3, the full variable domain is ETGVTQSPTHLIKTRGQQVTLRCSSQSGHNTVSWYQQALGQGPQFIFQYYREEENGRGNFPPRFSGLQFPNYSSELNVNALELDDSALYLCASSLGAGGSYNEQFFGPGTRLTVL.

The genes are TRBV6-2 or TRBV6-3 and TRBJ1-2; possibly TRBD1 for D (5 bases). V was cut by 7 bases and J by 5 bases, with 11 bases left in between. CDR3 length: 12 residues. Germline-derived CDR1 and CDR2 are MNHEY and SVGEGT. CDR3 DNA: TGTGCCAGCACCTCACGGACATATGGCTACACCTTC. Translating it yields CASTSRTYGYTF.

Worth noting for this clonotype: One base away lies a much larger clone, so this may be a sequencing read error. V is TRBV20-1 and J is TRBJ2-7, with no clear D. Trimming stripped 8 bases from V and 2 bases from J, with 10 bases between. In germline, CDR1 is DFQATT, CDR2 SNEGSKA (reference sequence). The CDR3 covers 11 residues. The CDR3 nucleotides read TGCAGTTCTACTTTCCCCTACGAGCAGTACGTC. Its translation is CSSTFPYEQYV.

The chain combines TRBV5-6 with TRBJ2-1; D call uncertain. This CDR3 has 15 residues. The V gene lost 0 bases and the J gene lost 0 bases, with 7 bases spanning the gap. Germline CDR1 SGHDT, CDR2 YYEEEE. DNA for the CDR3: TGTGCCAGCAGCTTGGTACCCGGCTCCTACAATGAGCAGTTCTTC. It is translated as CASSLVPGSYNEQFF.

This clonotype has at least ten counts. The V call is TRBV18, the J call TRBJ2-7; D is undetermined. The CDR3 totals 13 residues. V gave up 6 bases and J gave up 6 bases, with 15 bases separating them. Germline V gene data show CDR1 as KGHSH and CDR2 as LQKENI. CDR3 sequence: CASSTDVSGEQYV. Here the CDR3 DNA reads TGTGCCAGCTCGACTGACGTTAGTGGCGAGCAGTACGTC.

This clonotype was seen ten or more times. This rearrangement joins TRBV9 to TRBJ2-7, with D possibly TRBD1 on 5 matching bases. The CDR3 totals 14 residues. The ends were cut back, 2 bases at V and 0 bases at J, with 9 bases in the middle. Looked up from germline, CDR1 is SGDLS and CDR2 is YYNGEE. The DNA for the CDR3 is TGTGCCAGCAGCGTTGACAGTTTCTCCTACGAGCAGTACTTC. Translation: CASSVDSFSYEQYF.

This chain joins TRBV15 and TRBJ1-2; 9 bases are a match to TRBD1. V shed 5 bases, J shed 9 bases, and the junction held 16 bases outside the gene matches. CDR3 length equals 16 residues. Germline assignment: CDR1 LNHNV and CDR2 YYDKDF (reference sequence). The CDR3 DNA is TGTGCCACCAGCCGACCCAGGGGGGACAGGGCCAACAGCTACACCTTC. The encoded protein is CATSRPRGDRANSYTF.

The chain links TRBV10-3 to TRBJ2-7, with D possibly being TRBD1 (7 bases). CDR3 size: 14 residues. Looked up from germline, CDR1 is ENHRY and CDR2 is SYGVKD. The V end was cut by 4 bases, the J end by 0 bases, with 10 bases between. CDR3 bases: TGTGCCATCAGTGGCGGGACAGTCTCCTACGAGCAGTACTTC. Amino acids: CAISGGTVSYEQYF.

This clonotype was found a few times. Germline and junction disagree at one end, which may indicate a read error. This chain connects TRBV12-3 or TRBV12-4 to TRBJ2-1; 7 bases map to TRBD2. This CDR3 has 13 residues. The CDR3 loop is CASSFGGGLERFF. The CDR3 DNA reads TGTGCCAGCAGTTTCGGCGGAGGACTAGAGCGGTTCTTC.

On this clonotype: Being one base from a much bigger clone, this may be a read error. This sequence joins TRBV20-1 and TRBJ2-2, with 8 positions matching TRBD1. Germline lookup yields CDR1 DFQATT and CDR2 SNEGSKA (reference sequence). Trimming removed 0 bases from V and 7 bases from J; junction bases left unmatched: 7. This CDR3 region has 15 residues. The CDR3 protein is CSAREAGGSSGELFF. DNA for the CDR3: TGCAGTGCTAGAGAGGCAGGGGGCTCTAGCGGGGAGCTGTTTTTT.

This clonotype was seen a handful of times. The conserved final phenylalanine or tryptophan is absent from the CDR3, which likely points to a read error. The CDR3 nucleotides read TGTGCCAGCAGCTTATGGGGACAGGGATACGAGCAGTACTCC. Protein sequence: CASSLWGQGYEQYS. V is TRBV7-2 and J is TRBJ2-7; TRBD1 matches 9 bases. The CDR3 has 14 residues. V lost 2 bases to trimming and J lost 4 bases; unmatched junction nucleotides: 3. The germline V gene encodes CDR1 SGHTA and CDR2 FQGNSA.

The CDR3 DNA sequence: TGTGCCATCAGACAGGGGACTAATGAAAAACTGTTTTTT. Amino acids: CAIRQGTNEKLFF. This chain links TRBV10-3 with TRBJ1-4; 7 bases map to TRBD1. From germline, CDR1 is ENHRY and CDR2 SYGVKD. J lost 2 bases, V lost 6 bases, and 0 bases had no gene match. This CDR3 contains 13 residues.

Notes on this clonotype: At one of its ends the junction is not consistent with the germline gene, which may arise from a read error. The V and J genes are TRBV7-7 and TRBJ2-2; D gene ambiguous. CDR3 length: 9 residues. Germline lookup yields CDR1 SSHAT and CDR2 FNYEAQ (reference sequence). The CDR3 sequence is CASTGELFF. CDR3 nucleotide sequence: TGTGCTAGCACCGGGGAGCTGTTTTTT.

This clonotype appeared a few times. J is TRBJ1-4 and V is TRBV2; D is perhaps TRBD1 (5 bases). CDR3 size: 15 residues. V lost 2 bases, J lost 8 bases, and 15 bases lay in between. Germline CDR1 reads SNHLY; CDR2 reads FYNNEI. Here the CDR3 DNA reads TGTGCCAGCAGTGAAATCGGCCAGAGGGGCGAAAAACTGTTTTTT. Its translation: CASSEIGQRGEKLFF.

The chain joins TRBV12-3 or TRBV12-4 to TRBJ2-5; D unresolved. V shed 7 bases and J shed 2 bases, with 11 bases lying between them. The length of the CDR3 is 13 residues. In nucleotides, the CDR3 is TGTGCCAGCACGGCGCAATCGCAAGAGACCCAGTACTTC. This encodes CASTAQSQETQYF.

This clonotype was recorded a few times. V usage is TRBV29-1 and J usage is TRBJ2-1; no reliable D call. The CDR3 consists of 13 residues. Trimming stripped 4 bases from V and 2 bases from J, with 9 bases between. From germline, CDR1 is SQVTM and CDR2 ANQGSEA. The CDR3 sequence: CSVGMSPYNEQFF. CDR3 DNA: TGCAGCGTTGGCATGTCCCCCTACAATGAGCAGTTCTTC.

The chain couples TRBV2 to TRBJ2-7; no definite D call. CDR1 is SNHLY, CDR2 FYNNEI, per germline. The ends were cut back, 4 bases at V and 5 bases at J, with 9 bases in the middle. The CDR3 runs 12 residues. The chain's CDR3 is CASSVESDEQYF. As DNA, the CDR3 is TGTGCCAGCAGTGTCGAGTCTGACGAGCAGTACTTC.

As regards this clonotype: The conserved final phenylalanine or tryptophan is absent from the CDR3, which likely points to a read error. It is unclear where the CDR3 begins or ends on the DNA, so no DNA is shown, and the CDR3 is as TCRdb lists it. This sequence joins TRBV5-1 and TRBJ2-3; the tabulated D call, TRBD1, remains unverified against the DNA. Inclusive of both ends, the CDR3 amounts to 9 amino acids. Germline CDR1 reads SGHRS; CDR2 reads YFSETQ. The CDR3 sequence is CASSPGPIT.